Listed below are T cell receptor beta chains from one sample, sequenced in a study of shared clonotypes between healthy human individuals. Sequencing used immunoSEQ multiplex PCR; TCRdb keeps in-frame clones, though not all of them. The sample shows around 990,000 clones, roughly 80% of them seen only once. Material: memory CD4+ T cells from PBMCs. The receptors derive from a man between 18 and 35 years old in good health. Some clones in this sample may be carry-over from other donors' samples. CDR3s include the opening cysteine and the closing phenylalanine or tryptophan. The D gene is left open where the match is weak. Size tells how often a clone was seen (once, few, many) or the class of an expanded clone, and some rows leave it out.

v_call: TRBV4-3
j_call: TRBJ2-7
d_call: -
clone_size: -
cdr3_length: 14
cdr3_aa: CASSQLSPPYEQYF

v_call: TRBV5-1
j_call: TRBJ2-1
d_call: -
clone_size: -
cdr3_length: 15
cdr3_aa: CASSPSGGSYNEQFF

v_call: TRBV11-2
j_call: TRBJ2-7
d_call: -
clone_size: -
cdr3_length: 14
cdr3_aa: CASSLVFTSYEQYF

v_call: TRBV4-2
j_call: TRBJ1-4
d_call: TRBD1
clone_size: -
cdr3_length: 17
cdr3_aa: CASSLRSGQGLNEKLFF

v_call: TRBV28
j_call: TRBJ1-2
d_call: -
clone_size: -
cdr3_length: 14
cdr3_aa: CASGPPGARAGYTF

v_call: TRBV6-5
j_call: TRBJ2-7
d_call: -
clone_size: -
cdr3_length: 15
cdr3_aa: CASSYSPDRSYEQYF

v_call: TRBV5-4
j_call: TRBJ1-2
d_call: -
clone_size: -
cdr3_length: 15
cdr3_aa: CASSGRTAYNYGYTF

v_call: TRBV2
j_call: TRBJ2-3
d_call: TRBD2
clone_size: -
cdr3_length: 13
cdr3_aa: CASIGGRTDTQYF

v_call: TRBV2
j_call: TRBJ1-2
d_call: -
clone_size: medium-sized
cdr3_length: 13
cdr3_aa: CASNIGARNGYTF

v_call: TRBV6-4
j_call: TRBJ1-5
d_call: -
clone_size: -
cdr3_length: 13
cdr3_aa: CASSLRANQPQHF

v_call: TRBV5-8
j_call: TRBJ2-3
d_call: TRBD2
clone_size: -
cdr3_length: 16
cdr3_aa: CASSPGTSGKADTQYF

v_call: TRBV28
j_call: TRBJ2-3
d_call: -
clone_size: -
cdr3_length: 14
cdr3_aa: CASSLRGGTDTQYF

v_call: TRBV18
j_call: TRBJ1-5
d_call: TRBD1
clone_size: -
cdr3_length: 14
cdr3_aa: CASSPDRTGQPQHF

v_call: TRBV15
j_call: TRBJ1-5
d_call: -
clone_size: -
cdr3_length: 14
cdr3_aa: CATSRGGAQVAQHF

v_call: TRBV30
j_call: TRBJ2-3
d_call: -
clone_size: -
cdr3_length: 16
cdr3_aa: CAWSVGLAASTDTQYF

v_call: TRBV2
j_call: TRBJ1-4
d_call: TRBD1
clone_size: -
cdr3_length: 15
cdr3_aa: CASSYLTGGNEKLFF

v_call: TRBV5-1
j_call: TRBJ2-2
d_call: -
clone_size: -
cdr3_length: 12
cdr3_aa: CASSPNSGELFF

v_call: TRBV19
j_call: TRBJ2-3
d_call: -
clone_size: -
cdr3_length: 13
cdr3_aa: CASSPEGRSLRYF

v_call: TRBV9
j_call: TRBJ1-5
d_call: -
clone_size: -
cdr3_length: 14
cdr3_aa: CASSEGGDNQPQHF

v_call: TRBV30
j_call: TRBJ2-1
d_call: -
clone_size: few
cdr3_length: 13
cdr3_aa: CAWSVTQDNEQFF

v_call: TRBV29-1
j_call: TRBJ2-2
d_call: -
clone_size: -
cdr3_length: 15
cdr3_aa: CSVGWLGAPAGELFF

v_call: TRBV7-8
j_call: TRBJ1-1
d_call: -
clone_size: few
cdr3_length: 14
cdr3_aa: CASSLIVRVDEAFF

v_call: TRBV7-9
j_call: TRBJ2-7
d_call: -
clone_size: -
cdr3_length: 16
cdr3_aa: CASSLAAPGATSEQYF

v_call: TRBV7-2
j_call: TRBJ1-3
d_call: TRBD1
clone_size: few
cdr3_length: 15
cdr3_aa: CASSLQQGQGNTIYF

v_call: TRBV5-1
j_call: TRBJ2-1
d_call: TRBD2
clone_size: -
cdr3_length: 16
cdr3_aa: CASSLGLAGGQGEQFF

v_call: TRBV19
j_call: TRBJ2-1
d_call: TRBD2
clone_size: -
cdr3_length: 14
cdr3_aa: CASIPSGSRSEQFF

v_call: TRBV28
j_call: TRBJ2-5
d_call: TRBD2
clone_size: few
cdr3_length: 17
cdr3_aa: CASSFGRASERGETQYF

v_call: TRBV10-3
j_call: TRBJ2-7
d_call: -
clone_size: -
cdr3_length: 11
cdr3_aa: CAISFDNEQYF

v_call: TRBV7-2
j_call: TRBJ2-5
d_call: -
clone_size: -
cdr3_length: 14
cdr3_aa: CASSLVLAQETQYF

v_call: TRBV11-2
j_call: TRBJ2-3
d_call: -
clone_size: -
cdr3_length: 13
cdr3_aa: CASSLDRTDTQYF

v_call: TRBV4-1
j_call: TRBJ2-3
d_call: -
clone_size: -
cdr3_length: 15
cdr3_aa: CASSRPGGGTDTQYF

v_call: TRBV6-6
j_call: TRBJ1-5
d_call: -
clone_size: few
cdr3_length: 16
cdr3_aa: CASSRYRDYSNQPQHF

v_call: TRBV2
j_call: TRBJ1-5
d_call: -
clone_size: -
cdr3_length: 13
cdr3_aa: CASNWDSNQPQHF

v_call: TRBV25-1
j_call: TRBJ2-7
d_call: TRBD2
clone_size: -
cdr3_length: 16
cdr3_aa: CASSEAGASGSYEQYF

v_call: TRBV11-2
j_call: TRBJ2-7
d_call: TRBD2
clone_size: -
cdr3_length: 14
cdr3_aa: CASSVLSGGYEQYF

v_call: TRBV5-1
j_call: TRBJ2-2
d_call: -
clone_size: -
cdr3_length: 14
cdr3_aa: CASSPEGLAGELFF

v_call: TRBV7-2
j_call: TRBJ2-7
d_call: -
clone_size: once
cdr3_length: 14
cdr3_aa: CASSLTGYSYEQYF

v_call: TRBV7-3
j_call: TRBJ2-1
d_call: TRBD2
clone_size: few
cdr3_length: 15
cdr3_aa: CASGPGTGGYNEQFF

v_call: TRBV21-1
j_call: TRBJ2-3
d_call: -
clone_size: -
cdr3_length: 11
cdr3_aa: CASSKEDTQYF

v_call: TRBV12-1
j_call: TRBJ2-7
d_call: -
clone_size: few
cdr3_length: 17
cdr3_aa: CASSHSVDRTGDYEQYF

v_call: TRBV1
j_call: TRBJ1-5
d_call: -
clone_size: few
cdr3_length: 11
cdr3_aa: CTSSPVGEQHF

v_call: TRBV10-2
j_call: TRBJ1-4
d_call: -
clone_size: -
cdr3_length: 17
cdr3_aa: CASRARKSLSSDEKLFF

v_call: TRBV2
j_call: TRBJ2-1
d_call: -
clone_size: -
cdr3_length: 17
cdr3_aa: CASSEGGLAVSYNEQFF

v_call: TRBV2
j_call: TRBJ2-2
d_call: TRBD2
clone_size: -
cdr3_length: 14
cdr3_aa: CASSQGLRTGELFF

v_call: TRBV5-1
j_call: TRBJ1-2
d_call: -
clone_size: -
cdr3_length: 14
cdr3_aa: CASSFLGAGDGYTF

v_call: TRBV4-3
j_call: TRBJ2-3
d_call: TRBD2
clone_size: -
cdr3_length: 16
cdr3_aa: CASSPGTSGTADTQYF

v_call: TRBV29-1
j_call: TRBJ2-5
d_call: TRBD2
clone_size: -
cdr3_length: 15
cdr3_aa: CSVEGGVAGLGTQYF

v_call: TRBV19
j_call: TRBJ2-3
d_call: -
clone_size: -
cdr3_length: 16
cdr3_aa: CASSKGFSRSTDTQYF

v_call: TRBV4-3
j_call: TRBJ2-2
d_call: -
clone_size: -
cdr3_length: 15
cdr3_aa: CASSQRGGSTGELFF

v_call: TRBV2
j_call: TRBJ1-5
d_call: -
clone_size: -
cdr3_length: 14
cdr3_aa: CASGPGNLNQPQHF

v_call: TRBV27
j_call: TRBJ2-7
d_call: -
clone_size: -
cdr3_length: 12
cdr3_aa: CARTGLVGEQYF

v_call: TRBV9
j_call: TRBJ2-5
d_call: -
clone_size: -
cdr3_length: 12
cdr3_aa: CASSDHPETQYF

v_call: TRBV30
j_call: TRBJ1-4
d_call: TRBD1
clone_size: -
cdr3_length: 15
cdr3_aa: CAWSRPGQGAEKLFF

v_call: TRBV5-1
j_call: TRBJ1-2
d_call: -
clone_size: -
cdr3_length: 15
cdr3_aa: CASSLQVGANYGYTF

v_call: TRBV11-2
j_call: TRBJ1-2
d_call: TRBD1
clone_size: -
cdr3_length: 14
cdr3_aa: CASSPLAGGDGYTF

v_call: TRBV11-2
j_call: TRBJ2-7
d_call: -
clone_size: -
cdr3_length: 15
cdr3_aa: CASSVGGELLYEQYF

v_call: TRBV7-9
j_call: TRBJ2-1
d_call: -
clone_size: -
cdr3_length: 14
cdr3_aa: CASSLAGSYNEQFF

v_call: TRBV11-2
j_call: TRBJ2-3
d_call: TRBD2
clone_size: few
cdr3_length: 16
cdr3_aa: CASSLETSGITDTQYF

v_call: TRBV5-5
j_call: TRBJ2-3
d_call: TRBD2
clone_size: -
cdr3_length: 17
cdr3_aa: CASSLTGTSGRLNTQYF

v_call: TRBV5-1
j_call: TRBJ2-3
d_call: -
clone_size: -
cdr3_length: 15
cdr3_aa: CASSFSGEPLGTQYF